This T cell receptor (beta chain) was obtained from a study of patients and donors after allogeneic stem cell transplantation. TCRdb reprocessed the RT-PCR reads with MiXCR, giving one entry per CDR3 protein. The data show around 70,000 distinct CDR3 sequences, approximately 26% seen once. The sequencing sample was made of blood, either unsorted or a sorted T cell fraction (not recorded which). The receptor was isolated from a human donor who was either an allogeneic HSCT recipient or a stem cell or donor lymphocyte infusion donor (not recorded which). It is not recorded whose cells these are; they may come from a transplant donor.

CDR3 sequence (DNA): TGTGCCAGCAGTTCCTATGCTTCTGGGGGAGGAAACACCATATATTTT. Translation gives CASSSYASGGGNTIYF. This rearrangement joins TRBV28 to TRBJ1-3; D might be TRBD1 (5 bases). CDR1 and CDR2 (germline): MDHEN, SYDVKM. The CDR3 sequence is 16 residues long. V shed 4 bases and J shed 4 bases, with 17 bases lying between them.